This TCR beta chain was identified during a study of OX40 agonist ivuxolimab in advanced cancers. General study findings and limits: Among the nonresponders, some also had low normalized T-cell clonal expansion. The mean number of expanded clones was higher in CD8+ T cells than in CD4+. Within 6 weeks, CD4+ and CD8+ blood T cells expanded clonally at 0.1 to 3.0 mg/kg.

Worth noting for this clone: Its antigen is not known.

TCRdb's copy holds only in-frame clones and misses some; the assay was immunoSEQ multiplex PCR. The top ten hold roughly 2.5% of the sample, which has around 80,000 clones, 70% to 90% seen once. This CDR3 has 18 residues. With V trimmed by 4 bases and J by 0 bases, 11 bases remained unmatched. The germline gives CDR1 SQVTM, CDR2 ANQGSEA. The sequenced sample was CD4+ or CD8+ T cells sorted from blood, obtained in a trial of the OX40 agonist ivuxolimab. The source of this sequence is an adult with an advanced solid tumor such as melanoma, head and neck, liver or kidney cancer. This chain joins TRBV29-1 and TRBJ2-1, with 11 bases identical to TRBD2. In nucleotides, the CDR3 is TGCAGCGTTGTACCCCTAGCGGGGGGCCCTAGCTCCTACAATGAGCAGTTCTTC. Amino acid sequence: CSVVPLAGGPSSYNEQFF.